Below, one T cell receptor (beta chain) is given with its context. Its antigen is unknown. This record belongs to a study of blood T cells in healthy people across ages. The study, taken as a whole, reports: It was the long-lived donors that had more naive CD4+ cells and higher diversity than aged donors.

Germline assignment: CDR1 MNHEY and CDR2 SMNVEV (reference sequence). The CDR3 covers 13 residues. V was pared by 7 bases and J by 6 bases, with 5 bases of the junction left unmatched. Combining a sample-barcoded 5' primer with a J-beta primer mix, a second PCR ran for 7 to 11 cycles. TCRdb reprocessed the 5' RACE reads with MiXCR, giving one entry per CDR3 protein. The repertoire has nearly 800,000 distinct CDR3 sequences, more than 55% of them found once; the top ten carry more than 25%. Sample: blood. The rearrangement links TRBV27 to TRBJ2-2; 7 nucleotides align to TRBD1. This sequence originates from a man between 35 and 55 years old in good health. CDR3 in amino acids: CASMSTGAGELFF. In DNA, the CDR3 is TGTGCCAGCATGAGTACAGGGGCCGGGGAGCTGTTTTTT.